This TCR beta chain was observed in a study of cytomegalovirus exposure and HLA in healthy donors. On the study more broadly: There were approximately 80 million unique TCRs (from HLA-typed donors) in an early data release. Study-level results: Across donors, sequencing depth was assumed by presence/absence analyses to be roughly uniform. TCR beta V- and J-gene trimming, according to a later analysis, was linked to a missense DCLRE1C variant. In a later analysis, at a false discovery rate of 0.05, roughly 17,000 TCR beta sequences matched HLA alleles.

This PCR relied on a set of 60 Vbeta primers and 13 Jbeta primers. The method was immunoSEQ multiplex PCR; TCRdb's version includes in-frame clones alone and lacks a portion of them. The sample consists of 150,000 to 200,000 clones, around 77% of them appearing once. With regard to this clone: No antigen is known for it.

This CDR3 contains 16 residues. The V gene's germline CDR1 is MNHNS and CDR2 SASEGT. J lost 3 bases, V lost 1 base, and 5 bases had no gene match. The chain recombines TRBV6-1 with TRBJ2-7; 11 bases align to TRBD2. The TCR sequence derives from a woman in her twenties or thirties in good health and CMV-seronegative. Input material: PBMCs. CDR3 residues: CASSEGMGTSGYEQYF. DNA of the CDR3: TGTGCCAGCAGTGAAGGGATGGGGACTAGCGGCTACGAGCAGTACTTC.